Listed below are T cell receptor beta chains from one sample, sequenced in a study of blood T cells in healthy people across ages. TCRdb redid the calling of the 5' RACE reads with MiXCR, one entry per CDR3 protein. The profile covers roughly 1.6 million distinct CDR3 sequences, with approximately 32% appearing a single time and 11% taken by the ten largest. Sequenced sample: blood. Receptors were obtained from a woman under 40 in good health. Each CDR3 is given with its conserved first and last residue. Each record gives: V gene, clone size, J gene, D gene, CDR3 DNA, CDR3 protein. A D gene is named only where the DNA matches it firmly. The listing skips clone size in some rows; elsewhere it reads once, few, many or a size class.

>TRBV5-5|few|TRBJ2-5|.
TGTGCCAGCAGCTTGGTGCCTGAGCCCCAAGAGACCCAGTACTTC
CASSLVPEPQETQYF
>TRBV2|.|TRBJ2-3|TRBD1
TGTGCCAGCAGTGAAAGGTTGGCAGGGGGCGCAGATACGCAGTATTTT
CASSERLAGGADTQYF
>TRBV20-1|few|TRBJ2-7|.
TGCAGTGCTAGGAGTCTGGACGAGCAGTACTTC
CSARSLDEQYF
>TRBV28|few|TRBJ2-7|.
TGTGCCAGCAGTAGAGGACCGGGGGACTACGAGCAGTACTTC
CASSRGPGDYEQYF
>TRBV15|.|TRBJ2-5|.
TGTGCCACCAGCAGAGAAAGGTCTCCGACTCACCCCCAGTACTTC
CATSRERSPTHPQYF
>TRBV6-1|many|TRBJ2-3|TRBD1
TGTGCCAGCAGGAGACTTCTCGGGACAGGGGATCCTAGCACAGATACGCAGTATTTT
CASRRLLGTGDPSTDTQYF
>TRBV20-1|.|TRBJ2-1|.
TGCAGTGCTAGAGATCGGGCGAGCGGCTTAAACAATGAGCAGTTCTTC
CSARDRASGLNNEQFF
>TRBV9|.|TRBJ2-2|TRBD1
TGTGCCAGCAGCCAATGGGGGACAGGTAACACCGGGGAGCTGTTTTTT
CASSQWGTGNTGELFF
>TRBV12-3/TRBV12-4|few|TRBJ1-2|.
TGTGCCAGCAGTTTATCGTTACAGGGCTACACCTTC
CASSLSLQGYTF
>TRBV6-6|few|TRBJ1-2|.
TGTGCCAGTAGTTACTCGAGGCAGGGGAACTATGGCTACACCTTC
CASSYSRQGNYGYTF
>TRBV6-5|.|TRBJ2-1|TRBD1
TGTGCCAGCAAGTTAGGGGGCGCGGTGAATGAGCAGTTCTTC
CASKLGGAVNEQFF
>TRBV7-3|few|TRBJ2-7|TRBD1
TGTGCCAGCAGCTTTCGCGACAGGGTCTCCGAGCAGTACTTC
CASSFRDRVSEQYF
>TRBV2|.|TRBJ2-2|.
TGTGCCAGCGCGGGCGGGGTTACGAACACCGGGGAGCTGTTTTTT
CASAGGVTNTGELFF
>TRBV4-1|.|TRBJ2-1|TRBD2
TGCGCCAGCAGCCGGGATGGGCTAGCGGGGACCAAGCAGTTCTTC
CASSRDGLAGTKQFF
>TRBV20-1|few|TRBJ2-3|.
TGCAGTGAATTCTCTTCCATTGGCCCGTCGGAAGATACGCAGTATTTT
CSEFSSIGPSEDTQYF
>TRBV19|.|TRBJ2-3|.
TGTGCCAGTAGCGGGGGGCTAAGGATAGATACGCAGTATTTT
CASSGGLRIDTQYF
>TRBV7-2|.|TRBJ1-3|TRBD1
TGTGCCAGCAGCCCTCTGGGAGGGGGCGATCGGGACACCATATATTTT
CASSPLGGGDRDTIYF
>TRBV6-1|.|TRBJ2-1|TRBD2
TGTGCCAGCAGCCATGGACTAGCGGGGGTCCACTCCTACAATGAGCAGTTCTTC
CASSHGLAGVHSYNEQFF
>TRBV7-6|.|TRBJ2-5|.
TGTGCCAGCAGCACCCTGAATAGAGAGACCCAGTACTTC
CASSTLNRETQYF
>TRBV15|.|TRBJ1-6|.
TGTGCCACCAGCAGCCGGGGGGACAATTCACCCCTCCACTTT
CATSSRGDNSPLHF
>TRBV28|few|TRBJ2-3|TRBD2
TGTGCCAGCACTCAGAGCGGGGATGGCACAGATACGCAGTATTTT
CASTQSGDGTDTQYF
>TRBV4-1|once|TRBJ2-1|TRBD2
TGCGCCAGCAGCCCCGTAGGGACTAGGGGAAGCAATGAGCAGTTCTTC
CASSPVGTRGSNEQFF
>TRBV7-9|few|TRBJ1-4|.
TGTGCCAGGACGGATCCAACTAATGAAAAACTGTTTTTT
CARTDPTNEKLFF
>TRBV20-1|.|TRBJ2-3|.
TGCAGTGCTAGTAGTAGGAAAGCAGACACAGATACGCAGTATTTT
CSASSRKADTDTQYF
>TRBV3-1|.|TRBJ2-5|.
TGTGCCAGCAGCCAGTTACCTCAAGAGACCCAGTACTTC
CASSQLPQETQYF
>TRBV29-1|few|TRBJ1-2|.
TGCAGCGTTGATCGGGAGAATCAAAACTATGGCTACACCTTC
CSVDRENQNYGYTF
>TRBV28|.|TRBJ1-6|.
TGTGCCAGCACCGATGATTCACCCCTCCACTTT
CASTDDSPLHF
>TRBV2|.|TRBJ1-6|TRBD1
TGTGCCAGCAGTGAAGGGACAGGGTCTTCACCCCTCCACTTT
CASSEGTGSSPLHF
>TRBV7-9|.|TRBJ1-2|.
TGTGCCAGCAGCTTAACATCGGGTATGAGGGGCTACACCTTC
CASSLTSGMRGYTF
>TRBV21-1|.|TRBJ2-3|.
TGTACCAGCAGCAAATGGGTGGCAGGGTATAGACATAGCACAGATACGCAGTATTTT
CTSSKWVAGYRHSTDTQYF
>TRBV10-3|many|TRBJ1-5|.
TGTGCCATCAGTGAGTCAGGACTCCAGGGAGAGCAGCCCCAGCATTTT
CAISESGLQGEQPQHF
>TRBV18|.|TRBJ2-1|.
TGTGCCAGCTCACCGATGTCAGGGAGAGACAATGAGCAGTTCTTC
CASSPMSGRDNEQFF
>TRBV4-2|few|TRBJ2-5|.
TGTGCCAGCAGCCAACTTTACCTCCAAGAGACCCAGTACTTC
CASSQLYLQETQYF
>TRBV20-1|.|TRBJ2-1|TRBD2
TGCAGTGCTAGACCTTTATTAGCGGGGGCCTACGACAATGAGCAGTTCTTC
CSARPLLAGAYDNEQFF
>TRBV10-3|few|TRBJ2-1|.
TGTGCCATCCATGGGGGCCCGCGGGAGAATGAGCAGTTCTTC
CAIHGGPRENEQFF